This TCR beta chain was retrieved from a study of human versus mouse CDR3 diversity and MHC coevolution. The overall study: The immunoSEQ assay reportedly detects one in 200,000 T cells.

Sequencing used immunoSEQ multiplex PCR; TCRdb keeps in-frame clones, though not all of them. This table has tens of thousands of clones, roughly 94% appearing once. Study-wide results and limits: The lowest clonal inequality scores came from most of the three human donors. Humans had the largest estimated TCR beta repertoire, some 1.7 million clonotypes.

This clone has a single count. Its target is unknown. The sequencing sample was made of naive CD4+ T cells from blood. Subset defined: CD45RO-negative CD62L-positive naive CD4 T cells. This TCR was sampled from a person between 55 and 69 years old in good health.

The CDR3 DNA reads as TGTGCCAGCAGCGACCAGACAGTGAACACTGAAGCTTTCTTT. It specifies CASSDQTVNTEAFF. The rearrangement uses TRBV7-9 and TRBJ1-1, with D maybe TRBD1 (5 bases). Trimming shortened V by 5 bases and J by 0 bases, and 10 bases separated the two germline ends. Germline V gene lookup returns CDR1 SEHNR and CDR2 FQNEAQ (reference sequence). The CDR3 loop spans 14 amino acids.